This T cell receptor (beta chain) was identified during a study of a mutant IDH1 vaccine in newly diagnosed glioma. Using immunoSEQ multiplex PCR, the repertoire was profiled, and TCRdb retains in-frame clones only, with some absent. The sample has about 65,000 clones, approximately 85% seen once; the top ten hold under 4.5%. Remarks on this clone: Its specificity is not known.

The time point here: week 23, last vaccination. Each vaccine dose was 300 ug of mutant IDH1 20-mer peptide, with topical imiquimod. Germline-derived CDR1 and CDR2 are SGHVS and FQNEAQ. The CDR3 is 17 residues long. V lost 2 bases, J lost 5 bases, and 21 bases lay in between. This specimen consisted of PBMCs, obtained from a glioma patient whose treatment included an IDH1 peptide vaccine. The V and J genes are TRBV7-8 and TRBJ1-1, with a weak D call TRBD1 (5 bases). This receptor was obtained from a man between 25 and 39 years old with glioma. The CDR3 region is CASSLPPGRRGGTEAFF. DNA of the CDR3: TGTGCCAGCAGCTTACCTCCGGGACGGCGGGGGGGGACTGAAGCTTTCTTT.